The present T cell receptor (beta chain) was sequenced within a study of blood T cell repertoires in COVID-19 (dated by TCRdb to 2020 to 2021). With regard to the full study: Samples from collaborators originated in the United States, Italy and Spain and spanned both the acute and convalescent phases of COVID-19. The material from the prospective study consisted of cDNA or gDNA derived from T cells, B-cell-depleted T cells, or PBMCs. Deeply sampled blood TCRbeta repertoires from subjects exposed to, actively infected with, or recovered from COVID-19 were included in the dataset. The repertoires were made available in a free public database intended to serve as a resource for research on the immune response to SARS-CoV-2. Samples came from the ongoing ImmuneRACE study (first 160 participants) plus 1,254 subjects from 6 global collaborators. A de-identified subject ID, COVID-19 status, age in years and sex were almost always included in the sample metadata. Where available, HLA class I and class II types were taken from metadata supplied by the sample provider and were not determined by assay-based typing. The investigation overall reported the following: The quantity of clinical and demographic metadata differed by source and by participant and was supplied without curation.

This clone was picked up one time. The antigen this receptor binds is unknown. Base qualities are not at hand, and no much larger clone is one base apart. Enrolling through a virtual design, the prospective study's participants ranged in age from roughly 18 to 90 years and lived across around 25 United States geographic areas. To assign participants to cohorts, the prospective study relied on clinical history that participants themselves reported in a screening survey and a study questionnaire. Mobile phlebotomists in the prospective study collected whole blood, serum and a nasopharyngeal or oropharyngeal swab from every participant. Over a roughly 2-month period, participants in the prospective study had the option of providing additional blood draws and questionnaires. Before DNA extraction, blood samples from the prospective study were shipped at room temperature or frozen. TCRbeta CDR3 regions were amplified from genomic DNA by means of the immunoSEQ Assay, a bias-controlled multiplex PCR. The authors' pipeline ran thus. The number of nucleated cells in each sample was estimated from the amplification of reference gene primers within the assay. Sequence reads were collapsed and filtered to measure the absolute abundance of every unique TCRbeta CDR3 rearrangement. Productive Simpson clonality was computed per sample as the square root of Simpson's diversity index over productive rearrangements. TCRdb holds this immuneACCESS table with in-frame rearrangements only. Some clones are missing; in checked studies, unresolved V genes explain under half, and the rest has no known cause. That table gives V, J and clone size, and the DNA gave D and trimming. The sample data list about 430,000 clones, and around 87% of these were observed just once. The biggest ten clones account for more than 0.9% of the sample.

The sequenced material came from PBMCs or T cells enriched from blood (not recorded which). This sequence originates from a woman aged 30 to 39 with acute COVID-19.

The base sequence is TGTGCCAGCAGCTTGGACACGAACTATGGCTACACCTTC. It translates to CASSLDTNYGYTF. This receptor chain uses TRBV7-3 and TRBJ1-2; the D segment could be TRBD1, given 5 matching bases. CDR1 is given as SGHTA and CDR2 as FQGTGA, both from the germline V gene. V is cut by 3 bases and J by 2 bases, and the space between the germline ends is 7 bases. Its CDR3 holds 13 amino acids, cysteine through phenylalanine. This entry keeps only the CDR3 DNA: 39 bases, framed from base 1.